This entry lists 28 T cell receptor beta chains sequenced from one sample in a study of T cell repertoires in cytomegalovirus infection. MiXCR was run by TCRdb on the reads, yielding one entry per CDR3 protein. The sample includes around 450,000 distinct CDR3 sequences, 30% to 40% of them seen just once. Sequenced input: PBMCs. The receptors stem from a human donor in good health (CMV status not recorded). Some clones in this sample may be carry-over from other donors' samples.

CDR3 amino acids: CASSVDSFNTEAFF. CDR3 nucleotides: TGTGCCAGCAGCGTAGACAGCTTTAACACTGAAGCTTTCTTT. The rearrangement joins TRBV9 to TRBJ1-1; D not certain. V was clipped by 0 bases and J by 2 bases, with 8 bases between them. This CDR3 region has 14 residues. Germline CDR1 and CDR2: SGDLS and YYNGEE.

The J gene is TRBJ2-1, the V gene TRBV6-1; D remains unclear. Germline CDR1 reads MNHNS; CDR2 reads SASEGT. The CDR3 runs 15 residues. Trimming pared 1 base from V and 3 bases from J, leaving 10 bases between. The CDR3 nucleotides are TGTGCCAGCAGTGAAGGTGGTATCAACTACAATGAGCAGTTCTTC. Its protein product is CASSEGGINYNEQFF.

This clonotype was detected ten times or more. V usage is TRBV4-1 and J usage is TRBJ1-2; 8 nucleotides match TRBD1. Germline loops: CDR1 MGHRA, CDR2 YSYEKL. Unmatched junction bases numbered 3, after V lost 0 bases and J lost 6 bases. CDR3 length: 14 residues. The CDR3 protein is CASSQDGQGHGYTF. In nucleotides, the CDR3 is TGCGCCAGCAGCCAAGATGGACAGGGTCATGGCTACACCTTC.

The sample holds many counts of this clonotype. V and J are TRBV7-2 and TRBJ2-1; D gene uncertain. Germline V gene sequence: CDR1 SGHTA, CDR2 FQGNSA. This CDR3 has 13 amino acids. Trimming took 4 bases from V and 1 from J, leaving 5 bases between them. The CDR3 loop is CASSSESYNEQFF. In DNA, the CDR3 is TGTGCCAGCAGCTCGGAGTCCTACAATGAGCAGTTCTTC.

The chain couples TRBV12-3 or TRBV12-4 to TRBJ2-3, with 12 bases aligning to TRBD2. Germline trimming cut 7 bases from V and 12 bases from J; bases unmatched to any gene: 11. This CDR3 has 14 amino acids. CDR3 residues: CASTAGLAGGLQYF. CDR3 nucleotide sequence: TGTGCCAGCACCGCGGGACTAGCGGGCGGCCTTCAGTATTTT.

The CDR3 sequence: CASAGGLASYEQYF. The CDR3 coding sequence is TGTGCCAGTGCGGGGGGGCTAGCGTCCTACGAGCAGTACTTC. The genes are TRBV12-3 or TRBV12-4 and TRBJ2-7, with 9 nucleotides matching TRBD2. CDR3 length: 14 residues. Germline trimming cut 9 bases from V and 1 base from J; bases unmatched to any gene: 7.

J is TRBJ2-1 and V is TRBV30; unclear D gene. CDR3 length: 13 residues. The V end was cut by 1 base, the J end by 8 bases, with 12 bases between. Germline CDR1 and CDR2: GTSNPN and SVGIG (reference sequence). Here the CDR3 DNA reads TGTGCCTGGAGTGCCCCTTTTAGGGATGAGCAGTTCTTC. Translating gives CAWSAPFRDEQFF.

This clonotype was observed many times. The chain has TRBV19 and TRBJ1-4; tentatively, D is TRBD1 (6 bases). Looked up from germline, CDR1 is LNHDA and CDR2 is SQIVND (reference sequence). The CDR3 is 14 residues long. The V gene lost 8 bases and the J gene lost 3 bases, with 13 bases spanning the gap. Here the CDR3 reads CASGTGTPNEKLFF. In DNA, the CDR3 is TGTGCCAGTGGGACCGGGACACCTAATGAAAAACTGTTTTTT.

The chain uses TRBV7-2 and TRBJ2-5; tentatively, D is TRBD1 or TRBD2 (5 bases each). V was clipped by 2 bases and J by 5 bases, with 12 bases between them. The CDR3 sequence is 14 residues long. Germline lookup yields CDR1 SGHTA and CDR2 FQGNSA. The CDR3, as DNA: TGTGCCAGCAGCTTATCAGGGCCGGGGGAGACCCAGTACTTC. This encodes CASSLSGPGETQYF.

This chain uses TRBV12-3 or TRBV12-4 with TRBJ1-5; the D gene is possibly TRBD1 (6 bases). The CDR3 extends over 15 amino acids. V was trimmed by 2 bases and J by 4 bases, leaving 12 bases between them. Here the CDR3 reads CASSLSGQLNQPQHF. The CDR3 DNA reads TGTGCCAGCAGTTTATCTGGACAGTTAAATCAGCCCCAGCATTTT.

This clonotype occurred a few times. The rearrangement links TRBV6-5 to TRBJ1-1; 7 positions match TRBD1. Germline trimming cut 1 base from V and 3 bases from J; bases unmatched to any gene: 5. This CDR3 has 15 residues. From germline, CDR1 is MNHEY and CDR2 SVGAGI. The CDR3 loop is CASSYLGQSDTEAFF. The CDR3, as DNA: TGTGCCAGCAGTTACTTGGGACAGTCCGACACTGAAGCTTTCTTT.

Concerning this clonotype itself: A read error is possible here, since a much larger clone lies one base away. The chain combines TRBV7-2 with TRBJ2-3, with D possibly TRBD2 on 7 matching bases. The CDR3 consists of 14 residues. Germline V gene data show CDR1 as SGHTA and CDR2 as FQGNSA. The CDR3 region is CASILGGGPDTQYF. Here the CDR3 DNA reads TGTGCCAGCATCTTAGGGGGGGGGCCTGATACGCAGTATTTT.

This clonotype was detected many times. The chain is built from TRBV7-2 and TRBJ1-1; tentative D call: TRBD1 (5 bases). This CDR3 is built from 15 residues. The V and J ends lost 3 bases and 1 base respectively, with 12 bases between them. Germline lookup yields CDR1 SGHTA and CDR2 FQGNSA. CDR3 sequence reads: CASSFWGGGNTEAFF. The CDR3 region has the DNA TGTGCCAGCAGCTTTTGGGGCGGAGGGAACACTGAAGCTTTCTTT.

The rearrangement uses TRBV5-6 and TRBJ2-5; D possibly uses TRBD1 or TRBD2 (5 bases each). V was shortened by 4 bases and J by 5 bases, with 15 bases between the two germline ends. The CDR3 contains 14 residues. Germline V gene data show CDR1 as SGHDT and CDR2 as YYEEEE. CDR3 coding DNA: TGTGCCAGCAGCCCTAGTGAGGGGTTGGAGACCCAGTACTTC. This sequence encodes CASSPSEGLETQYF.

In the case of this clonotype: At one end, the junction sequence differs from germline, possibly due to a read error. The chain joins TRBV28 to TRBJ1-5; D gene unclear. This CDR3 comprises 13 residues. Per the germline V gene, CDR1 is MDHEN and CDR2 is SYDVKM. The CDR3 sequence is CASSLNFNQPKHF. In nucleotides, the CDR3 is TGTGCCAGCAGTTTAAACTTTAATCAGCCCAAGCATTTT.

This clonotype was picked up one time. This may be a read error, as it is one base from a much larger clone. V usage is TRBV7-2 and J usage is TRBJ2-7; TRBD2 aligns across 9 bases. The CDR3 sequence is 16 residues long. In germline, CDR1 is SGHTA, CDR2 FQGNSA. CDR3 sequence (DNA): TGTGCCAGCAGCTTGGCGGGGGGGCCTAGCTCCTACGAGCAGTCCTTC. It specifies CASSLAGGPSSYEQSF.

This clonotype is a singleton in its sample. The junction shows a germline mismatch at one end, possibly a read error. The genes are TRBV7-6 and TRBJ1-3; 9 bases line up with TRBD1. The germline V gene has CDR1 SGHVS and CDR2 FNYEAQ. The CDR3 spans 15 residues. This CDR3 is CASSLAGQGTHTIFF. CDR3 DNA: TGTGCCAGCAGCTTAGCCGGACAGGGGACGCACACCATATTTTTT.

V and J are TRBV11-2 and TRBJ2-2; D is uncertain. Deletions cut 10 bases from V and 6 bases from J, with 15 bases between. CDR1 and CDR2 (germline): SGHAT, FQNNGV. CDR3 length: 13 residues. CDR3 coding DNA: TGTGCCACCACAGCCGTTCGGGCCGGGGAGCTGTTTTTT. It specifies CATTAVRAGELFF. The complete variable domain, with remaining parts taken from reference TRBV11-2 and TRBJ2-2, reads EAGVAQSPRYKIIEKRQSVAFWCNPISGHATLYWYQQILGQGPKLLIQFQNNGVVDDSQLPKDRFSAERLKGVDSTLKIQPAKLEDSAVYLCATTAVRAGELFFGEGSRLTVL.

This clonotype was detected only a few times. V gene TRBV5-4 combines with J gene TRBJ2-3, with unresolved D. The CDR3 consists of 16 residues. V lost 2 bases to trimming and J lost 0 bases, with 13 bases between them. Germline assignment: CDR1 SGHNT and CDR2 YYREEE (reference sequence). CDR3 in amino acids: CASSLRTLLSTDTQYF. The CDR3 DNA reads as TGTGCCAGCAGCTTAAGGACGCTACTTAGCACAGATACGCAGTATTTT.

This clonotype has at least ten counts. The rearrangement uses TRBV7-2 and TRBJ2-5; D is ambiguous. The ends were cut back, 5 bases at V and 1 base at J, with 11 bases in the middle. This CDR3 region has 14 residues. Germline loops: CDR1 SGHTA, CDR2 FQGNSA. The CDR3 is CASSPSRGQETQYF. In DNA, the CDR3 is TGTGCCAGCAGCCCAAGTAGAGGCCAAGAGACCCAGTACTTC.

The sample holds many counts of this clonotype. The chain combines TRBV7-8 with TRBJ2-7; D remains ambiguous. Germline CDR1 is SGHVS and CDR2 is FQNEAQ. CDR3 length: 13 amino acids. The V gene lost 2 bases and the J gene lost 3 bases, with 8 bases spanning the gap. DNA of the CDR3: TGTGCCAGCAGCTTACGTCGGGTCTACGAGCAGTACTTC. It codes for CASSLRRVYEQYF.

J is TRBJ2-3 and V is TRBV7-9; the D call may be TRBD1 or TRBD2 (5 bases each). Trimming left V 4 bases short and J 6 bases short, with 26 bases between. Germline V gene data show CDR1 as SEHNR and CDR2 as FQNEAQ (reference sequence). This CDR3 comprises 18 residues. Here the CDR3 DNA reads TGTGCCAGCAGCTCCATGGGGTGGGACGCCCTTCGTGATGATACGCAGTATTTT. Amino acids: CASSSMGWDALRDDTQYF.

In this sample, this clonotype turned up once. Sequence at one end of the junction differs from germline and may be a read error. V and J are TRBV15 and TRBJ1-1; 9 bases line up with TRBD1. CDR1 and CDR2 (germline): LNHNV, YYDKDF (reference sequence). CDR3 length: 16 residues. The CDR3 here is CATSRASGTGNTDAFF. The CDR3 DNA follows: TGTGCCACCAGCAGAGCTTCCGGGACAGGGAACACTGACGCTTTCTTT. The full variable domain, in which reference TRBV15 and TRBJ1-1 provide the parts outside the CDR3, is DAMVIQNPRYQVTQFGKPVTLSCSQTLNHNVMYWYQQKSSQAPKLLFHYYDKDFNNEADTPDNFQSRRPNTSFCFLDIRSPGLGDTAMYLCATSRASGTGNTDAFFGQGTRLTVV.

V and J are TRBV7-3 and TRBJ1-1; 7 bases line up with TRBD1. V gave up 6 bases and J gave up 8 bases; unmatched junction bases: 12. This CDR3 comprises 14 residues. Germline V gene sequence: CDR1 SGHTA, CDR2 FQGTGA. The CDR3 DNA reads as TGTGCCAGCAGAGACAGGGCCCCGGTCACGGAAGCTTTCTTT. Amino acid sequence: CASRDRAPVTEAFF.

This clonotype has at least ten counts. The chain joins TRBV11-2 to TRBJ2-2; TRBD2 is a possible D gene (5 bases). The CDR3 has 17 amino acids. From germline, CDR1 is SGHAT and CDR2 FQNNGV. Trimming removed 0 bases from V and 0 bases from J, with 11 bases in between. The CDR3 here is CASSLDPAGANTGELFF. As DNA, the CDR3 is TGTGCCAGCAGCTTAGATCCCGCCGGGGCGAACACCGGGGAGCTGTTTTTT.

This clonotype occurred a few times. The CDR3 loop is CASSLGGGTNYGYTF. CDR3 bases: TGTGCCAGCAGCTTAGGAGGAGGGACTAACTATGGCTACACCTTC. The chain uses TRBV7-6 and TRBJ1-2; D uncertain. V dropped 1 base and J dropped 0 bases, with 9 bases sitting between them. Germline V CDR1 and CDR2: SGHVS, FNYEAQ. The CDR3 runs to 15 residues.

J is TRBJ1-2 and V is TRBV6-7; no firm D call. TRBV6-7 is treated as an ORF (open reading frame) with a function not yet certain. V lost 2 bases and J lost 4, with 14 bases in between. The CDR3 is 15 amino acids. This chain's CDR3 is CASSYDCWGTYGYTF. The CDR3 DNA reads TGTGCCAGCAGTTACGATTGTTGGGGAACCTATGGCTACACCTTC.

The CDR3 nucleotides are TGTGCCAGCAGCCCTCTGTACGGCGGGGGGGCCTCCAATGAGCAGTTCTTC. Amino acid sequence: CASSPLYGGGASNEQFF. The J gene is TRBJ2-1, the V gene TRBV7-8; TRBD2 matches at 9 bases. From germline, CDR1 is SGHVS and CDR2 FQNEAQ. The ends lost 5 bases at V and 6 bases at J; junction bases unmatched: 14. This CDR3 region has 17 residues.